This TCR beta chain emerged from a study of blood T cells in healthy people across ages. Study conclusions and caveats: Donor CMV status, an unknown factor, possibly confounded changes in expanded clonotypes. Older individuals had lower TCR beta diversity per million T cells (the decline was roughly linear).

V lost 0 bases and J 1 base, leaving 7 bases between the germline ends. Germline V gene data show CDR1 as LGHNA and CDR2 as YSLEER. The CDR3 extends over 14 amino acids. A second PCR of 7 to 11 cycles used a sample-barcoded 5' primer and a J-beta primer mix. TCRdb reprocessed the 5' RACE reads with MiXCR, giving one entry per CDR3 protein. The sample lists about 620,000 distinct CDR3 sequences; 52% were seen once. This clonotype has a handful of counts. What it binds is not known. The chain has TRBV4-3 and TRBJ2-7; D is undetermined. What was sequenced was blood. This sequence originates from a woman of 80 years or more in good health. For the CDR3, the DNA is TGCGCCAGCAGCCAAGAGGCCGAGTCCTACGAGCAGTACTTC. It yields the protein CASSQEAESYEQYF.